The entry below describes one T cell receptor beta chain. No antigen is known for it. Generated by immunoSEQ multiplex PCR, the TCRdb table keeps only in-frame clones and is missing some. Seen here are about 130,000 clones, 85% to 90% observed once, and the top ten hold approximately 20%. The data originate from a study of T cell responses to AZD1222 COVID-19 vaccine. General observations from the study: Most donors were white British and more were female, and clonal diversity was possibly underestimated.

The sample was peripheral blood, taken on day 0 of AZD1222 vaccination. This clonotype was obtained from an adult in good health.

DNA of the CDR3: TGTGCCAGCAGTTTATATGGGGCCGGGACAGTTTATGGCTACACCTTC. Translated, it gives CASSLYGAGTVYGYTF. The chain joins TRBV27 to TRBJ1-2, with 7 nucleotides matching TRBD1. Germline CDR1 is MNHEY and CDR2 is SMNVEV (reference sequence). This CDR3 is built from 16 residues. V shed 1 base and J 5 bases; nucleotides not matched to a gene: 10.